Presented here are 4 T cell receptor beta chains from one specimen sequenced in a study of blood T cell repertoires in COVID-19. Here immunoSEQ multiplex PCR was the method, and the copy in TCRdb shows in-frame clones only, minus some. The data contain about 8,700 clones, around 92% of them singletons. Sequenced input: peripheral blood. All receptors come from a woman between 45 and 60 years old with active COVID-19.

This chain links TRBV5-1 with TRBJ2-1, with a tentative D call TRBD1 (5 bases). The V end lost 0 bases, the J end lost 4 bases, and 5 bases lay between the germline ends. Germline CDR1 SGHRS, CDR2 YFSETQ. The CDR3 covers 13 residues. CDR3 sequence: CASSLGQYNEQFF. CDR3 bases: TGCGCCAGCAGCTTGGGACAGTACAATGAGCAGTTCTTC. Variable domain in full (rest from reference TRBV5-1 and TRBJ2-1): KAGVTQTPRYLIKTRGQQVTLSCSPISGHRSVSWYQQTPGQGLQFLFEYFSETQRNKGNFPGRFSGRQFSNSRSEMNVSTLELGDSALYLCASSLGQYNEQFFGPGTRLTVL.

The chain recombines TRBV14 with TRBJ1-2; 12 bases match TRBD1. This CDR3 has 16 residues. In germline, CDR1 is SGHDN, CDR2 FVKESK. V dropped 3 bases and J dropped 4; count of bases not matched to a gene: 6. DNA of the CDR3: TGTGCCAGCAGCCAGCGGGACAGGGGGCTTCGCTATGGCTACACCTTC. Translating it yields CASSQRDRGLRYGYTF.

The V gene is TRBV7-8, the J gene TRBJ2-7; 11 nucleotides agree with TRBD2. There are 16 residues in the CDR3. Germline assignment: CDR1 SGHVS and CDR2 FQNEAQ. V lost 5 bases to trimming and J lost 0 bases; unmatched junction nucleotides: 6. In DNA form, the CDR3 reads TGTGCCAGCAGCACCCCCGGGACTAGCGGCTCCTACGAGCAGTACTTC. Translation gives CASSTPGTSGSYEQYF.

The gene calls are TRBV3-1 (or the pseudogene TRBV3-2) and TRBJ2-1, with 9 bases identical to TRBD1. The CDR3 is 14 residues long. Germline assignment: CDR1 LGHDT and CDR2 YNNKEL (reference sequence). V lost 4 bases, J lost 9 bases, and 7 bases stayed unmatched. CDR3 region: CASSPGTGFGEQFF. CDR3 DNA: TGTGCCAGCAGCCCCGGGACAGGGTTTGGTGAGCAGTTCTTC.